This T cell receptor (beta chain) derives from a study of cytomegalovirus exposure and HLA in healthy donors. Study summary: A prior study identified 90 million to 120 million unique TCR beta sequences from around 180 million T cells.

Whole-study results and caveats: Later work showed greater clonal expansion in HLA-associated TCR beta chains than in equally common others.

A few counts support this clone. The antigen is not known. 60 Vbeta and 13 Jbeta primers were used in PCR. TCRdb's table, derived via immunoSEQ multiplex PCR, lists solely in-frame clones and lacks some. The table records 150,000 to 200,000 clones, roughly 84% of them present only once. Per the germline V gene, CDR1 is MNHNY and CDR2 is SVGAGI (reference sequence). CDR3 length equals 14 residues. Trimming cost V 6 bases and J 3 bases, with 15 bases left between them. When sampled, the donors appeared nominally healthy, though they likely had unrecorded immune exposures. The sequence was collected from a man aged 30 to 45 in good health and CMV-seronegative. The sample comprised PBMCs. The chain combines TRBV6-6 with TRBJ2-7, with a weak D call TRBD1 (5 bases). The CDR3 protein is CASSIQATNYEQYF. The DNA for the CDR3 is TGTGCCAGCAGCATACAGGCTACGAACTACGAGCAGTACTTC.